This passage covers 12 T cell receptor beta chains from one sample sequenced in a study of patients with pleural tuberculosis. Each CDR3 protein gets one entry after TCRdb re-called the reads with MiXCR. Among around 49,000 distinct CDR3 sequences, approximately 7.5% were seen once, and the ten largest hold roughly 15%. Source of these receptors: a human donor with pleural tuberculosis.

Concerning this clonotype: A read error may explain this, as a much larger clone is one base away. The V gene is TRBV2, the J gene TRBJ1-5; D is unclear. Looked up from germline, CDR1 is SNHLY and CDR2 is FYNNEI. The CDR3 runs 15 residues. The V end was cut by 4 bases, the J end by 9 bases, with 19 bases between. CDR3 sequence (DNA): TGTGCCAGCAGTGGTCGGGAGGGCATTGATCGGCCCCAGCATTTT. Translation gives CASSGREGIDRPQHF.

This clonotype was counted ten times or more. The chain combines TRBV20-1 with TRBJ2-5; TRBD1 is a possible D gene (7 bases). The V end was cut by 6 bases, the J end by 5 bases, with 13 bases between. Germline values: CDR1 DFQATT, CDR2 SNEGSKA (reference sequence). The CDR3 covers 12 residues. CDR3 bases: TGCAGTGCGACCCAGGGGGGCGAGACCCAGTACTTC. Its protein is CSATQGGETQYF.

This clonotype was seen at least ten times. The genes are TRBV18 and TRBJ1-2; 7 nucleotides line up with TRBD1. Per the germline V gene, CDR1 is KGHSH and CDR2 is LQKENI. The junction had 7 bases not matched to a gene; V was cut back by 2 bases and J by 7 bases. CDR3 size: 14 residues. CDR3 coding DNA: TGTGCCAGCTCACCAACAGGGGTTCTAAGTGGCTACACCTTC. As protein: CASSPTGVLSGYTF.

This clonotype was found many times. V usage is TRBV4-2 and J usage is TRBJ1-5; maybe TRBD1 (5 bases). Germline V gene sequence: CDR1 LGHNA, CDR2 YNFKEQ. V was shortened by 4 bases and J by 3 bases, with 16 bases between the two germline ends. The CDR3 is 16 residues long. The CDR3 region is CASSPTGGRDNQPQHF. The CDR3 DNA follows: TGTGCCAGCAGCCCAACGGGGGGGAGGGACAATCAGCCCCAGCATTTT.

This clonotype was detected many times. This CDR3 is CASSLEGPDYEAFF. The DNA for the CDR3 is TGCGCCAGCAGCTTGGAGGGGCCGGACTATGAAGCTTTCTTT. The rearrangement uses TRBV5-1 and TRBJ1-1, with D possibly TRBD1 on 5 matching bases. Germline V lookup: CDR1 SGHRS, CDR2 YFSETQ. The CDR3 consists of 14 residues. V was shortened by 0 bases and J by 7 bases, with 13 bases between the two germline ends. The full variable domain, completed using reference TRBV5-1 and TRBJ1-1, is KAGVTQTPRYLIKTRGQQVTLSCSPISGHRSVSWYQQTPGQGLQFLFEYFSETQRNKGNFPGRFSGRQFSNSRSEMNVSTLELGDSALYLCASSLEGPDYEAFFGQGTRLTVV.

Ten or more counts support this clonotype. The V call is TRBV11-2, the J call TRBJ2-2; D may correspond to TRBD1 or TRBD2 (5 bases each). The V end lost 6 bases, the J end lost 1 base, and 12 bases lay between the germline ends. The CDR3 is 15 amino acids. From germline, CDR1 is SGHAT and CDR2 FQNNGV. DNA of the CDR3: TGTGCCAGCAGTTCGGGACCCCTGAACACCGGGGAGCTGTTTTTT. It specifies CASSSGPLNTGELFF. The whole variable domain, remainder taken from reference TRBV11-2 and TRBJ2-2, is EAGVAQSPRYKIIEKRQSVAFWCNPISGHATLYWYQQILGQGPKLLIQFQNNGVVDDSQLPKDRFSAERLKGVDSTLKIQPAKLEDSAVYLCASSSGPLNTGELFFGEGSRLTVL.

This clonotype was counted many times. The V and J genes are TRBV20-1 and TRBJ1-2; TRBD1 matches at 10 bases. The CDR3 totals 16 residues. V trimming: 2 bases; J trimming: 4 bases; junction bases outside the gene matches: 10. Germline V gene sequence: CDR1 DFQATT, CDR2 SNEGSKA (reference sequence). This CDR3 is CSARRPSGTGAYGYTF. In DNA form, the CDR3 reads TGCAGTGCTAGACGTCCTTCTGGGACAGGGGCCTATGGCTACACCTTC.

Ten or more counts support this clonotype. The genes are TRBV15 and TRBJ2-1; 8 bases are a match to TRBD1. CDR3 size: 15 residues. The germline V gene has CDR1 LNHNV and CDR2 YYDKDF (reference sequence). V dropped 0 bases and J dropped 5; count of bases not matched to a gene: 3. CDR3 in amino acids: CATSRDRGQDNEQFF. CDR3 nucleotides: TGTGCCACCAGCAGAGACAGGGGGCAAGACAATGAGCAGTTCTTC.

This clonotype was seen repeatedly, ten times or more. The chain couples TRBV19 to TRBJ2-5; possible D gene TRBD1, 6 bases. The V gene lost 5 bases and the J gene lost 3 bases, with 13 bases spanning the gap. CDR3 length: 14 residues. Looked up from germline, CDR1 is LNHDA and CDR2 is SQIVND (reference sequence). CDR3 loop: CASSSQTGKETQYF. In DNA, the CDR3 is TGTGCCAGTAGTTCACAGACAGGAAAAGAGACCCAGTACTTC.

This clonotype was observed at least ten times. The genes are TRBV20-1 and TRBJ1-5; no definite D call. The CDR3 has 13 residues. Trimming stripped 2 bases from V and 3 bases from J, with 8 bases between. CDR1 is DFQATT, CDR2 SNEGSKA, per germline (reference sequence). The CDR3: CSARSQANQPQHF. In DNA, the CDR3 is TGCAGTGCTAGAAGTCAGGCCAATCAGCCCCAGCATTTT.

This clonotype was counted ten times or more. The chain has TRBV11-2 and TRBJ2-3, with D possibly being TRBD1 or TRBD2 (5 bases each). V was pared by 4 bases and J by 0 bases, with 8 bases between. The CDR3 runs to 14 residues. Germline loops: CDR1 SGHAT, CDR2 FQNNGV. Here the CDR3 reads CASSSGTSTDTQYF. Written as DNA, the CDR3 is TGTGCCAGCAGCTCCGGGACCAGCACAGATACGCAGTATTTT.

This clonotype was counted at least ten times. Written as DNA, the CDR3 is TGTGCCAGCAGCTCGGGACAGGTCCCATCAGATACGCAGTATTTT. This translates into CASSSGQVPSDTQYF. The chain combines TRBV5-4 with TRBJ2-3, with 8 bases identical to TRBD1. Germline-derived CDR1 and CDR2 are SGHNT and YYREEE (reference sequence). J was trimmed by 4 bases and V by 3 bases; bases with no gene match: 7. The CDR3 runs 15 residues.